This TCR beta chain is from a study of blood T cells in healthy people across ages. Study-wide points: It was not known whether donors were CMV positive (a possible confounder of expanded clonotype changes).

Donors were healthy Caucasian individuals from Russia aged roughly 6 to 90. The authors isolated at least 6 million PBMCs per sample. Combining a sample-barcoded 5' primer with a J-beta primer mix, a second PCR ran for about 7 to 12 cycles. TCRdb itself ran the 5' RACE reads through MiXCR, one entry per CDR3 protein. The repertoire holds about 1.8 million distinct CDR3 sequences, with 49% as singletons. Germline-derived CDR1 and CDR2 are SGHNT and YYREEE (reference sequence). The CDR3 runs to 16 residues. With regard to this clonotype: The antigen remains undetermined.

Sequencing was carried out using blood. The sequence came from a woman aged 40 to 50 in good health. This chain joins TRBV5-4 and TRBJ2-1, with D perhaps matching TRBD2 (6 bases). TRBJ2-7 matches the DNA end more closely, so the J call is doubtful. CDR3 sequence: CASSLAAGISYNEQYF. The CDR3 nucleotides read TGTGCCAGCAGCTTGGCCGCGGGAATCTCCTACAATGAGCAGTACTTC.